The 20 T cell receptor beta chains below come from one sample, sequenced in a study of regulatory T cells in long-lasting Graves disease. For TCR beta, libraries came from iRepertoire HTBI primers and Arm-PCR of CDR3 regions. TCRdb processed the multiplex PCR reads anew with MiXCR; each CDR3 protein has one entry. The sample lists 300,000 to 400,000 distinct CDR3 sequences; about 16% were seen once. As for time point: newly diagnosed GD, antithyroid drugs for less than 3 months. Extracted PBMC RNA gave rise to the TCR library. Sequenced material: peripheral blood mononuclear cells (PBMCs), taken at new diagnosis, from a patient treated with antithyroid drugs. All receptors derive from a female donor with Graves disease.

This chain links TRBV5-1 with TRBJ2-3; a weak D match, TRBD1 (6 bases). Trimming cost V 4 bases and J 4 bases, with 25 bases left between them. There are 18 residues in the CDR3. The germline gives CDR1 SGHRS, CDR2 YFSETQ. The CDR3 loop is CASSGVGVTGDYADTQYF. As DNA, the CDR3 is TGCGCCAGCAGCGGGGTGGGGGTGACAGGTGACTACGCAGATACGCAGTATTTT.

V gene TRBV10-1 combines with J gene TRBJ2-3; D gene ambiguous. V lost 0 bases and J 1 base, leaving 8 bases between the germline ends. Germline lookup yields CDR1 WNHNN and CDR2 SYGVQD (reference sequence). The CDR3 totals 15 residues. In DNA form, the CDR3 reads TGCGCCAGCAGTGAGTCCCCGGGCCGCACAGATACGCAGTATTTT. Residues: CASSESPGRTDTQYF.

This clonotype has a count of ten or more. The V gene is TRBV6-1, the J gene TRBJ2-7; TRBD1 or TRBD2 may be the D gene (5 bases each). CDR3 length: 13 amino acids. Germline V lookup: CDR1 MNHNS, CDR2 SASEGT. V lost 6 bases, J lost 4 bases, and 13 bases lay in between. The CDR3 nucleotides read TGTGCCAGCAGACCGGGACCTGGATACGAGCAGTACTTC. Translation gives CASRPGPGYEQYF.

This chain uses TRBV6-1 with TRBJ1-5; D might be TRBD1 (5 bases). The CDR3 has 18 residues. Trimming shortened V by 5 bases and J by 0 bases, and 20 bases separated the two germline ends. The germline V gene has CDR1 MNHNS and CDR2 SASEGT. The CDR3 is CASSYSQATLCSNQPQHF. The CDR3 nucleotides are TGTGCCAGCAGTTACTCACAGGCTACCCTGTGTAGCAATCAGCCCCAGCATTTT.

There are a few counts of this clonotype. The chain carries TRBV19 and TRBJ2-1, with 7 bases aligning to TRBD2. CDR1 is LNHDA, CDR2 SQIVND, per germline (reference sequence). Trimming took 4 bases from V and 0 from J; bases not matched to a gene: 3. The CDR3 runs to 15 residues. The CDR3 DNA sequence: TGTGCCAGTAGTACTCAGCGGGGCTCCTACAATGAGCAGTTCTTC. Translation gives CASSTQRGSYNEQFF.

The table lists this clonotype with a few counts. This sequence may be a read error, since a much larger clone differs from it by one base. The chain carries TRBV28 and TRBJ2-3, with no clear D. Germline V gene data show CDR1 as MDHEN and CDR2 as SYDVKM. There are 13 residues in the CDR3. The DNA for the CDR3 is TGTGCCAACAGTCCCGTGCGCACAGATACGCAGTATTTT. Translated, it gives CANSPVRTDTQYF.

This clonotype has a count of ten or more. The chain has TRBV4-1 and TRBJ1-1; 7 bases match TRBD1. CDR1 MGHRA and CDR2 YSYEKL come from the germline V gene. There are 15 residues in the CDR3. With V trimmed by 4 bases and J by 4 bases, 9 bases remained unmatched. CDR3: CASSLRDRGSTEAFF. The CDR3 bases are TGCGCCAGCAGCCTTCGGGACAGAGGGAGCACTGAAGCTTTCTTT.

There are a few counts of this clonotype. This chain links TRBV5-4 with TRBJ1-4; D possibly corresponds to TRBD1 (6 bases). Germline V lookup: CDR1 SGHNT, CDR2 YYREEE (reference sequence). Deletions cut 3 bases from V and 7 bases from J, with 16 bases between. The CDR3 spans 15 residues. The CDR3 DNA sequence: TGTGCCAGCAGCTCCAGACAGGTGAAAGGTGAAAAACTGTTTTTT. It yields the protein CASSSRQVKGEKLFF.

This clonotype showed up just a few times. CDR3 sequence reads: CASSSYSGNEAFF. CDR3 DNA: TGTGCCAGCAGTTCATACTCCGGGAATGAAGCTTTCTTT. V is TRBV27 and J is TRBJ1-1; D is unresolved. Germline values: CDR1 MNHEY, CDR2 SMNVEV (reference sequence). Trimming removed 4 bases from V and 7 bases from J, with 13 bases in between. This CDR3 has 13 residues.

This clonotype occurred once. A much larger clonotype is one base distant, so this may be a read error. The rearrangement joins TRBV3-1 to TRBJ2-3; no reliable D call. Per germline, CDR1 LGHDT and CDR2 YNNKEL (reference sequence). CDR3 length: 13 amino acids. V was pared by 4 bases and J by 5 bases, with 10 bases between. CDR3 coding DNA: TGTGCCAGCAGCCTAGATTTAATAGATACGCAGTATTTT. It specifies CASSLDLIDTQYF.

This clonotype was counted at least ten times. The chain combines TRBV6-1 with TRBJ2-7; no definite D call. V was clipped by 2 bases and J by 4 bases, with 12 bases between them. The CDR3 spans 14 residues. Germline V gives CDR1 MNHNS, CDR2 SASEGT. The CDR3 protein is CASSETHSRYEQYF. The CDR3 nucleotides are TGTGCCAGCAGTGAAACTCATTCACGATACGAGCAGTACTTC.

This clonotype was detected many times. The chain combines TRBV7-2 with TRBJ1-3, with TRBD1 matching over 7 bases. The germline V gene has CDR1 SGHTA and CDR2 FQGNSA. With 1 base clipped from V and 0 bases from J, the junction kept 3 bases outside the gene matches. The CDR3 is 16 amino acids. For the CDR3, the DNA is TGTGCCAGCAGCTTAGGGGGACAGTACTCTGGAAACACCATATATTTT. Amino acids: CASSLGGQYSGNTIYF.

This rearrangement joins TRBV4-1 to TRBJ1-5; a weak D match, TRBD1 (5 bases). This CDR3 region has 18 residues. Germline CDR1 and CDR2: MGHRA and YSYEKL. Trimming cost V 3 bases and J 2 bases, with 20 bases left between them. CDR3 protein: CASSHRDLEGPGNQPQHF. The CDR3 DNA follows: TGCGCCAGCAGCCACCGGGACCTCGAGGGACCAGGCAATCAGCCCCAGCATTTT.

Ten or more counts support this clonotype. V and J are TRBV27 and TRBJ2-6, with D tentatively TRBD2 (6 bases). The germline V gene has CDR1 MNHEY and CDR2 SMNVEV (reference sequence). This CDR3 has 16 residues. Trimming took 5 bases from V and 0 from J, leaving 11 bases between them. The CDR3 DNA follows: TGTGCCAGCAGTCCGTACGGGGGCTCTGGGGCCAACGTCCTGACTTTC. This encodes CASSPYGGSGANVLTF.

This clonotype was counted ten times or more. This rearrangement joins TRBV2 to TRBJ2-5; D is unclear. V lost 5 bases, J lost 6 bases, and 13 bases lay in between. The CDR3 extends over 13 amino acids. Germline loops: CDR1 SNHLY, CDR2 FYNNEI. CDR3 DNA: TGTGCCAGCAGTTGGATCAACGAGCAGACCCAGTACTTC. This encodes CASSWINEQTQYF.

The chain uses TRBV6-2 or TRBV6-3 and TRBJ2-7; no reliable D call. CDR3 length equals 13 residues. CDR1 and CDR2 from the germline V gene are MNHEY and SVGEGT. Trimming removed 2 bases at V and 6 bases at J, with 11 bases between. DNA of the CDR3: TGTGCCAGCAGTTACCGTAGCAGTGGCGAGCAGTACTTC. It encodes CASSYRSSGEQYF.

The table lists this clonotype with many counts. For the CDR3, the DNA is TGTGCCAGCTCACCACCGAAGGAAAAACTGTTTTTT. Amino acids: CASSPPKEKLFF. The chain combines TRBV18 with TRBJ1-4; no definite D call. The CDR3 is made up of 12 amino acids. Trimming removed 0 bases from V and 8 bases from J, with 4 bases in between. Per the germline V gene, CDR1 is KGHSH and CDR2 is LQKENI. Variable domain in full (rest from reference TRBV18 and TRBJ1-4): NAGVMQNPRHLVRRRGQEARLRCSPMKGHSHVYWYRQLPEEGLKFMVYLQKENIIDESGMPKERFSAEFPKEGPSILRIQQVVRGDSAAYFCASSPPKEKLFFGSGTQLSVL.

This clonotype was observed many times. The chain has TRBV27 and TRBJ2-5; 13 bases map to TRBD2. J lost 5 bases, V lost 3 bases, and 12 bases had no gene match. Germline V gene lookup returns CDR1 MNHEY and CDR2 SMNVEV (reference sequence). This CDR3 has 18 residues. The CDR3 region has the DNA TGTGCCAGCAGTTTCCGACTAGCGGGGGGAACTGGGGGGGAGACCCAGTACTTC. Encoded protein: CASSFRLAGGTGGETQYF.

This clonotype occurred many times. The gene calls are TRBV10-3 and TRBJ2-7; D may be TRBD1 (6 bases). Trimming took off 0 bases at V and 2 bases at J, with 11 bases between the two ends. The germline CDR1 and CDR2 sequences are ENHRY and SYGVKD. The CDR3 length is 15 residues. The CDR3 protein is CAISESMNRAYEQYF. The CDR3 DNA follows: TGTGCCATCAGTGAGTCGATGAACAGGGCCTACGAGCAGTACTTC.

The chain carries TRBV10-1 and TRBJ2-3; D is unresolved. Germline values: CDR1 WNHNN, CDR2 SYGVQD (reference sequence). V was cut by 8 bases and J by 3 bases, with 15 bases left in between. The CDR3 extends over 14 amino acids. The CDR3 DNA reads TGCGCCAGCGCCGATAGGTGGCGGACAGATACGCAGTATTTT. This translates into CASADRWRTDTQYF.